These 9 T cell receptor beta chains originate from one sample sequenced in a study of blood T cell repertoires in COVID-19. Data came from immunoSEQ multiplex PCR; TCRdb stores just in-frame clones and leaves some out. In the table there are more than 200,000 clones, roughly 91% of which are singletons. Sequenced input: PBMCs or T cells enriched from blood (not recorded which). The receptors were sampled from a woman aged 25 to 39 with acute COVID-19.

The CDR3 loop reads CASRTINSGNTIYF. The CDR3 bases are TGTGCCAGTAGGACAATAAACTCTGGAAACACCATATATTTT. The chain links TRBV7-2 to TRBJ1-3; TRBD1 is a possible D gene (5 bases). The CDR3 length is 14 residues. Germline lookup yields CDR1 SGHTA and CDR2 FQGNSA. V dropped 9 bases and J dropped 0 bases, with 12 bases sitting between them.

In regard to this clone: At the DNA level, this CDR3 is encoded by other sequences in the same sample as well. The chain employs TRBV7-2 and TRBJ1-2, with 8 bases that match TRBD1. CDR3 length: 13 amino acids. J lost 5 bases, V lost 1 base, and 0 bases had no gene match. Germline CDR1 is SGHTA and CDR2 is FQGNSA. The CDR3 loop is CASSLGTGYGYTF. DNA of the CDR3: TGTGCCAGCAGCTTAGGGACAGGGTATGGCTACACCTTC.

This chain uses TRBV4-3 with TRBJ2-1; D might be TRBD2 (7 bases). V lost 0 bases and J lost 9, with 15 bases in between. Germline V gene sequence: CDR1 LGHNA, CDR2 YSLEER. The CDR3 is 15 amino acids. This CDR3 is CASSQDRGALGEQFF. The CDR3, as DNA: TGCGCCAGCAGCCAAGATCGGGGGGCCCTAGGTGAGCAGTTCTTC.

V is TRBV9 and J is TRBJ1-1; D is unresolved. This CDR3 spans 16 amino acids. Germline V gives CDR1 SGDLS, CDR2 YYNGEE. The V gene lost 0 bases and the J gene lost 1 base, with 13 bases spanning the gap. The CDR3 DNA reads as TGTGCCAGCAGCGTAGGACCGCGGGCGGCGAACACTGAAGCTTTCTTT. Translation: CASSVGPRAANTEAFF.

The genes are TRBV18 and TRBJ1-6; possible D gene TRBD1, 6 bases. The CDR3 sequence is 15 residues long. The germline gives CDR1 KGHSH, CDR2 LQKENI. Trimming left V 6 bases short and J 9 bases short, with 18 bases between. Written as DNA, the CDR3 is TGTGCCAGCTCCCTGAATCAGGGGTTGGGTTCACCCCTCCACTTT. This sequence encodes CASSLNQGLGSPLHF.

The chain carries TRBV9 and TRBJ2-2; TRBD1 agrees at 7 bases. This CDR3 comprises 15 residues. Germline V gives CDR1 SGDLS, CDR2 YYNGEE. The ends lost 3 bases at V and 5 bases at J; junction bases unmatched: 7. The CDR3 DNA reads TGTGCCAGCAGCGGACAGGGTACGGGGACCGGGGAGCTGTTTTTT. Translating it yields CASSGQGTGTGELFF.

The J gene is TRBJ1-1, the V gene TRBV15; D unclear. This CDR3 comprises 15 residues. Germline V gene data show CDR1 as LNHNV and CDR2 as YYDKDF (reference sequence). Trimming left V 1 base short and J 6 bases short, with 15 bases between. DNA of the CDR3: TGTGCCACCAGCAGAGCCAGGAGCGGGAAAGCTGAAGCTTTCTTT. Translation gives CATSRARSGKAEAFF.

For this clone: Mismatch with germline at one junction end may stem from a read error. This chain connects TRBV23-1 to TRBJ2-5; TRBD2 is a possible D gene (5 bases). TRBV23-1 is known as an ORF, though its function is uncertain. CDR3 length equals 23 residues. The CDR3 DNA sequence: TGCGACAGCAGTCCGCCCCAGGTTCGATTACAGAGGACTCCTCGAGGGTTGGCGGAGACCCAGTACTTC. It is translated as CDSSPPQVRLQRTPRGLAETQYF.

The chain has TRBV10-3 and TRBJ1-1; no clear D. Trimming removed 4 bases at V and 6 bases at J, with 6 bases between. The CDR3 is 11 amino acids. Germline CDR1 and CDR2: ENHRY and SYGVKD. CDR3 sequence (DNA): TGTGCCATCAGTGGACAAGCTGAAGCTTTCTTT. Translating gives CAISGQAEAFF.